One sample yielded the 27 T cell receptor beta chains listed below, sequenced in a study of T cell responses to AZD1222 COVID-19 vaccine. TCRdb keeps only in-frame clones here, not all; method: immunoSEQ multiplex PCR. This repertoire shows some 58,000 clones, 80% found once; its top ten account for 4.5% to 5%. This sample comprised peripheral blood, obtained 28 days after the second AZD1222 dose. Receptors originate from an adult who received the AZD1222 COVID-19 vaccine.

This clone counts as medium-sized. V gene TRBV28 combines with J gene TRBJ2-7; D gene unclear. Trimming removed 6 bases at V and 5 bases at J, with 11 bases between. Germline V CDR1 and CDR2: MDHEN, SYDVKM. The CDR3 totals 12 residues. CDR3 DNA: TGTGCCAGCAGCCCCGGGCCCCACGAGCAGTACGTC. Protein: CASSPGPHEQYV.

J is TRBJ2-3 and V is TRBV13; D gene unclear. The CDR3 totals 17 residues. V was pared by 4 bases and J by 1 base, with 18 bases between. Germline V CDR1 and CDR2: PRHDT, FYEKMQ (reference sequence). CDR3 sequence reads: CASSSEQSAPGTDTQYF. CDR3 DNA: TGTGCCAGCAGCTCCGAACAGTCGGCGCCTGGCACAGATACGCAGTATTTT.

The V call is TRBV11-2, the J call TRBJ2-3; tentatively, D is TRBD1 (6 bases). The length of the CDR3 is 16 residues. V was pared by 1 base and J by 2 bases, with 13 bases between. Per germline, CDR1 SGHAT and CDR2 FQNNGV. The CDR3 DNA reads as TGTGCCAGCAGCTTAGCATGGGGGCGCAACACAGATACGCAGTATTTT. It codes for CASSLAWGRNTDTQYF.

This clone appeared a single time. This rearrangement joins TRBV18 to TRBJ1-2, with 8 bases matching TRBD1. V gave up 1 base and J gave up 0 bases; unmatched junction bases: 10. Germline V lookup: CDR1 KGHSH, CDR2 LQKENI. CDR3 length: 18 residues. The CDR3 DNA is TGTGCCAGCTCACCACTGGCCGGGACAGGAGAGGCTAACTATGGCTACACCTTC. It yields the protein CASSPLAGTGEANYGYTF.

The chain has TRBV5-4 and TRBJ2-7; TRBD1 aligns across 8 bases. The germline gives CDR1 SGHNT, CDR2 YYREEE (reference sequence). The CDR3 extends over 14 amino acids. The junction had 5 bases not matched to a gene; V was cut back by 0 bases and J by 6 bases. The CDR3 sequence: CASSLEWTGREQYF. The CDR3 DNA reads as TGTGCCAGCAGCTTGGAGTGGACAGGGCGCGAGCAGTACTTC.

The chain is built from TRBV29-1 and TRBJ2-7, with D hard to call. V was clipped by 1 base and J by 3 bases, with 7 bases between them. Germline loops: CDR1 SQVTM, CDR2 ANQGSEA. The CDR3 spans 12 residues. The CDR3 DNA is TGCAGCGTTGAAGGCCCAAACTACGAGCAGTACTTC. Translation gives CSVEGPNYEQYF.

The DNA of the CDR3 is TGTGCCAGCGGGAGGGTCTTTAACTATGGCTACACCTTC. Translation gives CASGRVFNYGYTF. The chain links TRBV6-5 to TRBJ1-2; D gene uncertain. CDR3 length equals 13 residues. The germline V and J ends were trimmed by 8 bases and 1 base, with 11 bases remaining between them. Per the germline V gene, CDR1 is MNHEY and CDR2 is SVGAGI.

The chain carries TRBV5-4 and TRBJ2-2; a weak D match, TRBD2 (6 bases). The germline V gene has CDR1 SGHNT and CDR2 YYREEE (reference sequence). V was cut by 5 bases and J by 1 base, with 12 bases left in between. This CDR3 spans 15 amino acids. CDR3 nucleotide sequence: TGTGCCAGCAGTCCGGGGGTCCAGAACACCGGGGAGCTGTTTTTT. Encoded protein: CASSPGVQNTGELFF.

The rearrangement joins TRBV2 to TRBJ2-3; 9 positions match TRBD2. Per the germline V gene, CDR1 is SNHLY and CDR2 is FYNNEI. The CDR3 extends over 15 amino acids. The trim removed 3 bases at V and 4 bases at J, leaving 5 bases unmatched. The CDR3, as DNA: TGTGCCAGCAGTGAGAGGACTAGCGAGGCAGATACGCAGTATTTT. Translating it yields CASSERTSEADTQYF.

CDR3: CASSEGPYGYEQFF. In DNA form, the CDR3 reads TGCGCCAGCAGTGAGGGGCCCTACGGGTATGAGCAGTTCTTC. V gene TRBV10-1 combines with J gene TRBJ2-1; D is unclear. The length of the CDR3 is 14 residues. V was trimmed by 2 bases and J by 8 bases, leaving 13 bases between them. From germline, CDR1 is WNHNN and CDR2 SYGVQD (reference sequence).

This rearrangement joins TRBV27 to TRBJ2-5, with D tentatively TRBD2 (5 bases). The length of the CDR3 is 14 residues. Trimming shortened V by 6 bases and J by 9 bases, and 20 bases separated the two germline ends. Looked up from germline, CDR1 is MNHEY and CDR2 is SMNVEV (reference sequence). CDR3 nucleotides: TGTGCCAGCAGCACGGAGGTCAGCAAGAGACCCCAGTACTTC. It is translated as CASSTEVSKRPQYF.

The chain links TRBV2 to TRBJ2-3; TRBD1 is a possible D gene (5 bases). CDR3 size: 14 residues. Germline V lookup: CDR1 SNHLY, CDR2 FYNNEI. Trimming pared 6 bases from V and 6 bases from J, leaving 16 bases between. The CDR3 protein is CASRQGSSGDTQYF. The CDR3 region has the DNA TGTGCCAGCAGACAAGGTTCGTCAGGGGATACGCAGTATTTT.

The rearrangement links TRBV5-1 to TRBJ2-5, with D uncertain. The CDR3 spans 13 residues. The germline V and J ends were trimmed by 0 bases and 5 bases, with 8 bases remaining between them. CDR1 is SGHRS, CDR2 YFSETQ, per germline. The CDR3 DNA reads TGCGCCAGCAGCTTGGCGACGGAGGAGACCCAGTACTTC. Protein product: CASSLATEETQYF. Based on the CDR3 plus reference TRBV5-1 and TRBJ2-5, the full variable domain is KAGVTQTPRYLIKTRGQQVTLSCSPISGHRSVSWYQQTPGQGLQFLFEYFSETQRNKGNFPGRFSGRQFSNSRSEMNVSTLELGDSALYLCASSLATEETQYFGPGTRLLVL.

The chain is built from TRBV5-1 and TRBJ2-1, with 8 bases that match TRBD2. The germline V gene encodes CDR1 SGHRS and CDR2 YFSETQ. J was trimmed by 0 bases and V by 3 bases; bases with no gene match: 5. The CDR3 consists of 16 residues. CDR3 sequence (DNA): TGCGCCAGCAGCTGGGCGGGAGGAAGCTCCTACAATGAGCAGTTCTTC. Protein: CASSWAGGSSYNEQFF.

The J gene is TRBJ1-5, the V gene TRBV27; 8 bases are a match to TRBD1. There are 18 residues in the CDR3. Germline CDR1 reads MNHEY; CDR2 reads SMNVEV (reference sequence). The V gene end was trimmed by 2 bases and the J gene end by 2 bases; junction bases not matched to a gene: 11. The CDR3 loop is CASSLPQGASYGNQPQHF. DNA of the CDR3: TGTGCCAGCAGTTTACCGCAGGGGGCCAGCTACGGCAATCAGCCCCAGCATTTT.

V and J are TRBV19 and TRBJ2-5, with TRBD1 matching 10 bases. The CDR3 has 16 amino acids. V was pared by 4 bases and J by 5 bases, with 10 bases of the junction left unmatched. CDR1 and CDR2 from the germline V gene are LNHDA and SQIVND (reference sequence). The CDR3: CASSKGTGEIWETQYF. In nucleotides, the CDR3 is TGTGCCAGTAGTAAAGGGACAGGGGAAATTTGGGAGACCCAGTACTTC.

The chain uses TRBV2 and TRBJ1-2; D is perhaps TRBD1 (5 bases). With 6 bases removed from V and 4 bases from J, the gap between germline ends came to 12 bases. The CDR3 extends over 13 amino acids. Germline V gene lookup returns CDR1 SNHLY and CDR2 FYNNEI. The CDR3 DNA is TGTGCCAGCAGGGAGGACATTATCTATGGCTACACCTTC. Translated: CASREDIIYGYTF. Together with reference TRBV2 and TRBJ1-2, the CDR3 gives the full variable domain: EPEVTQTPSHQVTQMGQEVILRCVPISNHLYFYWYRQILGQKVEFLVSFYNNEISEKSEIFDDQFSVERPDGSNFTLKIRSTKLEDSAMYFCASREDIIYGYTFGSGTRLTVV.

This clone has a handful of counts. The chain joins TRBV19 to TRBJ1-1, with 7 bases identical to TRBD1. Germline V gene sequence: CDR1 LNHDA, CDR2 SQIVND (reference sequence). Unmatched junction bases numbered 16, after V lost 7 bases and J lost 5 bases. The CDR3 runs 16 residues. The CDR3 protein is CASIPPFGGGATEAFF. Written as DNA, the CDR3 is TGTGCCAGTATTCCCCCCTTTGGAGGGGGCGCGACTGAAGCTTTCTTT.

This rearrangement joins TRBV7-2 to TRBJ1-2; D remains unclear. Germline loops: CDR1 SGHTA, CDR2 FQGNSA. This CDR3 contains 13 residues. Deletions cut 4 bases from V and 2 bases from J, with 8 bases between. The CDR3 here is CASSYPENYGYTF. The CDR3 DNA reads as TGTGCCAGCAGCTACCCCGAGAACTATGGCTACACCTTC.

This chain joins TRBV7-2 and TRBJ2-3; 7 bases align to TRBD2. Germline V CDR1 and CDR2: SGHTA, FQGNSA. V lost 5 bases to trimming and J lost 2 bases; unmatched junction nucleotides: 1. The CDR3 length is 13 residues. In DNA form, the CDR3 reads TGTGCCAGCAGCCGGGACTACACAGATACGCAGTATTTT. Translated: CASSRDYTDTQYF.

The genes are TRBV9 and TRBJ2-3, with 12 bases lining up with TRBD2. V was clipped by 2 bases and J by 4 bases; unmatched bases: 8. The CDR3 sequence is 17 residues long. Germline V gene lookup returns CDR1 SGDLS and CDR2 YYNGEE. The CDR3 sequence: CASSVGVLAGGPDTQYF. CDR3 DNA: TGTGCCAGCAGCGTGGGGGTACTAGCGGGAGGTCCAGATACGCAGTATTTT.

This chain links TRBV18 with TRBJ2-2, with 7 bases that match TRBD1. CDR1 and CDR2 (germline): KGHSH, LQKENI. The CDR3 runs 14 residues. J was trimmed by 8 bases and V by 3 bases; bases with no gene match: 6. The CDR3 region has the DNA TGTGCCAGCTCACCGGGACAGAACGTGGGGGAGCTGTTTTTT. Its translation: CASSPGQNVGELFF.

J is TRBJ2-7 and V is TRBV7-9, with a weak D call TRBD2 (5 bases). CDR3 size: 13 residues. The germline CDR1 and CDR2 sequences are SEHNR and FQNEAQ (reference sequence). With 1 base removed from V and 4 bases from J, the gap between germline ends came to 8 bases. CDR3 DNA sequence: TGTGCCAGCAGCTTAGATCCGGGATACGAGCAGTACTTC. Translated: CASSLDPGYEQYF. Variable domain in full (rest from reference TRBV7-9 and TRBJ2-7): DTGVSQNPRHKITKRGQNVTFRCDPISEHNRLYWYRQTLGQGPEFLTYFQNEAQLEKSRLLSDRFSAERPKGSFSTLEIQRTEQGDSAMYLCASSLDPGYEQYFGPGTRLTVT.

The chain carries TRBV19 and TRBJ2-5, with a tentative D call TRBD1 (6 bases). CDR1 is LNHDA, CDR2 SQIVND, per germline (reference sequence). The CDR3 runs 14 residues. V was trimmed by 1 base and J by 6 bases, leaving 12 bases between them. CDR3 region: CASSIGGDTQTQYF. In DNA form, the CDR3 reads TGTGCCAGTAGTATAGGAGGGGACACCCAGACCCAGTACTTC.

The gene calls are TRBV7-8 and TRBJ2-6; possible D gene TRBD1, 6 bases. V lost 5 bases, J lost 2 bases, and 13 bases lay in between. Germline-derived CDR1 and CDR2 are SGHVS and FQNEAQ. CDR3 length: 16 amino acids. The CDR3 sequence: CASSRNRAAGANVLTF. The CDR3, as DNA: TGTGCCAGCAGCCGGAACAGGGCGGCTGGGGCCAACGTCCTGACTTTC.

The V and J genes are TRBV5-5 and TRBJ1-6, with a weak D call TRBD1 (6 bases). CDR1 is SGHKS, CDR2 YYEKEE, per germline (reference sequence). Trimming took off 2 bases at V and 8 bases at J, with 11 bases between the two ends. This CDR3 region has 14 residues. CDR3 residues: CASSLRQDDSPLHF. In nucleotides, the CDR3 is TGTGCCAGCAGCTTAAGACAGGATGATTCACCCCTCCACTTT.

In DNA, the CDR3 is TGTGCCAGCAGTGCCCTCCTACTTCTAGCGGGAGAAGAGACCCAGTACTTC. As protein: CASSALLLLAGEETQYF. The chain joins TRBV2 to TRBJ2-5; TRBD2 matches 10 bases. This CDR3 contains 17 residues. Trimming at V came to 4 bases and at J to 3 bases, leaving 11 bases not matched to a gene. CDR1 SNHLY and CDR2 FYNNEI come from the germline V gene. Based on the CDR3 plus reference TRBV2 and TRBJ2-5, the full variable domain is EPEVTQTPSHQVTQMGQEVILRCVPISNHLYFYWYRQILGQKVEFLVSFYNNEISEKSEIFDDQFSVERPDGSNFTLKIRSTKLEDSAMYFCASSALLLLAGEETQYFGPGTRLLVL.